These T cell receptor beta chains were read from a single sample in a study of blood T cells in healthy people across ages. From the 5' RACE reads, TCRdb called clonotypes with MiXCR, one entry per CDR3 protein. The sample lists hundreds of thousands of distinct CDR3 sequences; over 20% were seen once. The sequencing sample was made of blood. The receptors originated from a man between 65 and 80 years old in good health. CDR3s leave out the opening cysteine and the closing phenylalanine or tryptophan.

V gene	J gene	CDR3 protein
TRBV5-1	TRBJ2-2	ASSNTGGATGELF
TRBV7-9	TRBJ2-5	ASSSRDREQETQY
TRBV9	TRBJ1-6	ASSVADRGGNSPLH
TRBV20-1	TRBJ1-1	SADRDQDTEAF
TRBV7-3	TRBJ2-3	ASSLRRGVEKY
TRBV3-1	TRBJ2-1	ASSPPGSSYNEQF
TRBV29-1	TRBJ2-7	SALLGAGGPYVQY
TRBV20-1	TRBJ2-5	SAREDPASAQY
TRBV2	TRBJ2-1	ASSGTSGGSYNEQF
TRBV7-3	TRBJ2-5	ASSPMPGTSGSVETQY
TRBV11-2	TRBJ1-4	ASSLVGTSRNEKLF
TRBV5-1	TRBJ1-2	ASSFSPGNYGYT
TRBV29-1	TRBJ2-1	SGHFYNEQF
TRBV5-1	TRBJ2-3	ASSLGPHGTDTQY
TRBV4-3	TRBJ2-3	ASSQLTSADTQY
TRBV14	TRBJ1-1	ASSLQQGGEAF
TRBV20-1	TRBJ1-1	SAISPAYLRNTEAF
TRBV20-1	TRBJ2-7	SARERDRGQGILSYEQY
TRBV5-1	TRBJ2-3	ASSTRITDTQY
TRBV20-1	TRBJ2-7	SARGGMTYEQY
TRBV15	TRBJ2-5	ATSSLQGYQETQY
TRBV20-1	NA	SARGSGLAGKNEQF
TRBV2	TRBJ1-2	ASSEEGIYGYT
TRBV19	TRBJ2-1	ASNGAGGSYNEQF
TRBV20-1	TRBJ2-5	SANSGGAYQETQY
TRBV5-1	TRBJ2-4	AGSLGQGLAKNIQY
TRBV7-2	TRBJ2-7	ASSLAIRTSGRGYEQY
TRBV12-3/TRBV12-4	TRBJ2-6	ASSLRGDAGANVLT
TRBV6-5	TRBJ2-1	ASSYSYSAGANNEQF
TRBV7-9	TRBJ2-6	ASSLATPGANVLT
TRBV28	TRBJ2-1	ASRIASNKAAGLYNEQF
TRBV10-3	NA	AISALAGETYNEQF
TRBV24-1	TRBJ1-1	ATRQSRGSTEAF
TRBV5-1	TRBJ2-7	ASSLAGLSSYEQY
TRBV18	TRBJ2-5	ASSPPSRTGETQY
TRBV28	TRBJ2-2	ASSFGQVMITGELF
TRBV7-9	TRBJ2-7	ASSLGGAMWGEQY
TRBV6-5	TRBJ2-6	ASSYGGATTLGANVLT
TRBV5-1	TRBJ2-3	ASRPLAGATDTQY
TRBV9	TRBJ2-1	ASSVGQGSHNEQF
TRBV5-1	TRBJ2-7	ASSDPNSSYEQY
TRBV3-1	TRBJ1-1	ASSRLGVDTEAF
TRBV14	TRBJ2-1	ASSLHVGSSYNEQF
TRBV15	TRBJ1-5	ATSRDKGDHPQH
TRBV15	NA	ATSSQYGYEQY
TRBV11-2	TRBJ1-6	ASSPRQGVRSPLH
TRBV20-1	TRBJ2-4	SASFQGAAKNIQY
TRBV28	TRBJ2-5	ASSTGTGTWETQY
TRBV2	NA	ASRWAYNEQF
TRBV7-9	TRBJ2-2	ASSQDRVRTGELF
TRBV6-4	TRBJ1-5	ASNGQGNQPQH
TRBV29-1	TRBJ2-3	SVPLSTDTQY
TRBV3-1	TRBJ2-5	ASSHPLAGTQETQY
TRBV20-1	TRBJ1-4	SAIRGQTEKLF
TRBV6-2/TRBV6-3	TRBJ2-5	ASSYVSPGWETQY